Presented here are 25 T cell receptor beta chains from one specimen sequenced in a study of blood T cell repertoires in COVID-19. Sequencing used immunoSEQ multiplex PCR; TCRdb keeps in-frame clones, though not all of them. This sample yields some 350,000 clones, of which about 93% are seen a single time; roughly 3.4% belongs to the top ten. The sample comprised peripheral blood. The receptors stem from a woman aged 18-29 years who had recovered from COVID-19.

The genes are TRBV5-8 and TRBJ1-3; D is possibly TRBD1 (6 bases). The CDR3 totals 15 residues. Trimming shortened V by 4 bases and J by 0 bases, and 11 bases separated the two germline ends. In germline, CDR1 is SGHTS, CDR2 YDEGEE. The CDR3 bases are TGTGCCAGCAGCAGCCGACAGGACTCTGGAAACACCATATATTTT. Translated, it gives CASSSRQDSGNTIYF.

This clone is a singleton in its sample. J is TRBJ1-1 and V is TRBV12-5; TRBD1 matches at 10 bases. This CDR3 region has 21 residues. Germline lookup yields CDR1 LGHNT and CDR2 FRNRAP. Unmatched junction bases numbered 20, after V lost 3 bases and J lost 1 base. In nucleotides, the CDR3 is TGTGCTAGTGGTTTAGACGCCGGGACAGGGGTCTCTAAATCTTCGAACACTGAAGCTTTCTTT. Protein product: CASGLDAGTGVSKSSNTEAFF.

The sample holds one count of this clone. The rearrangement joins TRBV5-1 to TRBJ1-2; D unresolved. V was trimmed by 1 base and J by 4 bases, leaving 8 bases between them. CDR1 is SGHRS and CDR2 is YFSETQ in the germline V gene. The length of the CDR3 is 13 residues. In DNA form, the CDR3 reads TGCGCCAGCAGCTTGCGGGTAGGCTATGGCTACACCTTC. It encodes CASSLRVGYGYTF.

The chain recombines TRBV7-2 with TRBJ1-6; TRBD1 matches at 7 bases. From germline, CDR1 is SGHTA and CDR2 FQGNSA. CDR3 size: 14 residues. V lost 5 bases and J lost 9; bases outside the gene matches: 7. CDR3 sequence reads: CASSQQGRSSPLHF. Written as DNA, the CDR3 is TGTGCCAGCAGCCAACAGGGGAGGAGTTCACCCCTCCACTTT.

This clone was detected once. The CDR3 coding sequence is TGTGCCAGCAGCGAGGAGGGAGCCTCTGGAAACACCATATATTTT. Translation: CASSEEGASGNTIYF. V usage is TRBV9 and J usage is TRBJ1-3; the D is unclear. Trimming took 3 bases from V and 0 from J, leaving 10 bases between them. This CDR3 spans 15 amino acids. The germline gives CDR1 SGDLS, CDR2 YYNGEE.

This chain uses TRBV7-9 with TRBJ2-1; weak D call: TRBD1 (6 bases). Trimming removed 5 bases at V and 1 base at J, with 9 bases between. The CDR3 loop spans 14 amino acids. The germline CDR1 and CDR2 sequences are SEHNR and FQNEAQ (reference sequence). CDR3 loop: CASSETGSYNEQFF. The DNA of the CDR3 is TGTGCCAGCAGCGAAACAGGGTCCTACAATGAGCAGTTCTTC.

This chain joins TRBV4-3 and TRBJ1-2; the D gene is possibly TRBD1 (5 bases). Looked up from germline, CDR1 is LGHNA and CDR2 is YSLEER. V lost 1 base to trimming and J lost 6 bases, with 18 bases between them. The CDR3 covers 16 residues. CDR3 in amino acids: CASSQVFQGGRNGYTF. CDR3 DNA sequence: TGCGCCAGCAGCCAAGTGTTCCAGGGAGGGCGGAATGGCTACACCTTC.

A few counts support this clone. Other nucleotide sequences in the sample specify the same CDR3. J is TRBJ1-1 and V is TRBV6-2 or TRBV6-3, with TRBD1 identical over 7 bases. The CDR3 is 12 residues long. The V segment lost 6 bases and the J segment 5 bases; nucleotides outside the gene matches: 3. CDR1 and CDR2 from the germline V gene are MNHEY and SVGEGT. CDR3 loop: CASSLRGTEAFF. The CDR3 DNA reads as TGTGCCAGCAGCCTCAGGGGGACTGAAGCTTTCTTT.

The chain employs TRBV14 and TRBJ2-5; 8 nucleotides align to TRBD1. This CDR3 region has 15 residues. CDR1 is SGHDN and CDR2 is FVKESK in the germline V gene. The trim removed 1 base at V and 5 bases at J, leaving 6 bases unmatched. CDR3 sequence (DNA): TGTGCCAGCAGCCAAGCTCGGACAGGGCGGGAGACCCAGTACTTC. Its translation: CASSQARTGRETQYF.

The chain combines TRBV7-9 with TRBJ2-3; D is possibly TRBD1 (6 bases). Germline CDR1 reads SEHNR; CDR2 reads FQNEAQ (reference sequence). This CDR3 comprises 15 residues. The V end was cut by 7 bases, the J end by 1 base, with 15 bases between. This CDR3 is CASIGTRFGTDTQYF. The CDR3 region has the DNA TGTGCCAGCATCGGGACACGGTTTGGCACAGATACGCAGTATTTT. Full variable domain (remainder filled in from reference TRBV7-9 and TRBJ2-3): DTGVSQNPRHKITKRGQNVTFRCDPISEHNRLYWYRQTLGQGPEFLTYFQNEAQLEKSRLLSDRFSAERPKGSFSTLEIQRTEQGDSAMYLCASIGTRFGTDTQYFGPGTRLTVL.

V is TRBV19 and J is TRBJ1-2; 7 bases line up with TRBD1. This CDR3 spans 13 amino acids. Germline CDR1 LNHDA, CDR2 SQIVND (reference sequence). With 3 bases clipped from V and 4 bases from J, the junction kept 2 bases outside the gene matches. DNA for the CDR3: TGTGCCAGTAGTATGACAGGGACCTATGGCTACACCTTC. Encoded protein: CASSMTGTYGYTF.

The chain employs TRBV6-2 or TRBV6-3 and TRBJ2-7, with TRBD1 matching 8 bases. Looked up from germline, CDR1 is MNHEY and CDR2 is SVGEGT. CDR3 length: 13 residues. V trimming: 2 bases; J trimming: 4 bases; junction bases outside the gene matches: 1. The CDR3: CASSYGTGYEQYV. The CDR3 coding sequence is TGTGCCAGCAGTTACGGGACAGGTTACGAGCAGTACGTC.

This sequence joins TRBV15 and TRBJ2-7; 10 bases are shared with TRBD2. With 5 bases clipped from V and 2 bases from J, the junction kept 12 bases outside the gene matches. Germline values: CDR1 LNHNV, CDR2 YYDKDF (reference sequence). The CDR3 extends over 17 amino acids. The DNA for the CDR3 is TGTGCCACCAGCGGGGCTTACATGGGACTAGCGACCTACGAGCAGTACGTC. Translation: CATSGAYMGLATYEQYV.

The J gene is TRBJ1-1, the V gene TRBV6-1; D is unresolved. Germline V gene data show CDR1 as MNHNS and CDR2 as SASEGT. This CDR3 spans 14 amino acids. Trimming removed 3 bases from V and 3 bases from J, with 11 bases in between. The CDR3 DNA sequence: TGTGCCAGCAGTGAGGACTTCCTGGACACTGAAGCTTTCTTT. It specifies CASSEDFLDTEAFF.

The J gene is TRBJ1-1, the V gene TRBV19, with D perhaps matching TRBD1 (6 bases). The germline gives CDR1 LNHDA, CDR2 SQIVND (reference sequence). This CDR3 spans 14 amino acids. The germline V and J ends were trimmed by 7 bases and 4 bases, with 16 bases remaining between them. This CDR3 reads CASKLGGVGTEAFF. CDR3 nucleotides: TGTGCCAGTAAATTAGGGGGAGTCGGCACTGAAGCTTTCTTT.

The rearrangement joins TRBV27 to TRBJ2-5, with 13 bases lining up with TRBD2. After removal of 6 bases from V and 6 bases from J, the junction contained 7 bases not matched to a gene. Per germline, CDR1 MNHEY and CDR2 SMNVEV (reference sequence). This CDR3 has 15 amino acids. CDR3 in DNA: TGTGCCAGCAGCCCCGGGACTAGCGGGAAGAAGACCCAGTACTTC. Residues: CASSPGTSGKKTQYF.

The CDR3 loop reads CASSPRFGGAGEKLFF. As DNA, the CDR3 is TGTGCCAGCAGTCCGAGGTTTGGGGGGGCAGGGGAAAAACTGTTTTTT. The rearrangement joins TRBV27 to TRBJ1-4, with TRBD1 as a possible D gene (6 bases). With 5 bases removed from V and 8 bases from J, the gap between germline ends came to 21 bases. Germline assignment: CDR1 MNHEY and CDR2 SMNVEV (reference sequence). The CDR3 runs to 16 residues.

CDR3 nucleotide sequence: TGTGCCAGCAGTCACGACAGGGGGCTTAACTATGGCTACACCTTC. It specifies CASSHDRGLNYGYTF. The V call is TRBV25-1, the J call TRBJ1-2; 10 bases agree with TRBD1. This CDR3 is 15 amino acids long. Germline values: CDR1 MGHDK, CDR2 SYGVNS. J lost 1 base, V lost 5 bases, and 4 bases had no gene match.

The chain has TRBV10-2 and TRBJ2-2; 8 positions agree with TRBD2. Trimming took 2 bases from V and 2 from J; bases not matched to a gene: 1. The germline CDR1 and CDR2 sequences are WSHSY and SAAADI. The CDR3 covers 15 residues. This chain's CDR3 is CASSETSGNTGELFF. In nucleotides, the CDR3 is TGCGCCAGCAGTGAGACTAGCGGTAACACCGGGGAGCTGTTTTTT.

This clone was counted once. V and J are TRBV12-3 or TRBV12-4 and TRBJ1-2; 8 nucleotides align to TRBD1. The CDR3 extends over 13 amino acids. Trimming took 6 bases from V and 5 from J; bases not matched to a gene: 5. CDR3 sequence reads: CASSQRTGYGYTF. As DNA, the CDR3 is TGTGCCAGCAGCCAGAGGACAGGGTATGGCTACACCTTC.

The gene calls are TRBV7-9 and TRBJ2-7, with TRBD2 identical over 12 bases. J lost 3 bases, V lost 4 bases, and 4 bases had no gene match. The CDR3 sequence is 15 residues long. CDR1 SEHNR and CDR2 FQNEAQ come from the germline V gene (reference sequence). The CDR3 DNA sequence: TGTGCCAGCAGCTCGCTAGCGGGAGGGGACTACGAGCAGTACGTC. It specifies CASSSLAGGDYEQYV.

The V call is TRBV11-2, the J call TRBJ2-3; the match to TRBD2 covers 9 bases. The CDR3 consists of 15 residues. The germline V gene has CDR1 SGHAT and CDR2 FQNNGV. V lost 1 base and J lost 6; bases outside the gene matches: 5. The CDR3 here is CASSLGREGADTQYF. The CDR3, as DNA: TGTGCCAGCAGCTTAGGGCGGGAGGGAGCGGATACGCAGTATTTT.

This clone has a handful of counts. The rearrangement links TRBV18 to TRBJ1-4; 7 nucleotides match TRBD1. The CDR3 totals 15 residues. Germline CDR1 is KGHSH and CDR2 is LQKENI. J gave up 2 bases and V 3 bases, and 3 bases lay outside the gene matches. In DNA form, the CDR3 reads TGTGCCAGCTCACCGGGGGGACAGACTAATGAAAAACTGTTTTTT. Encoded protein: CASSPGGQTNEKLFF.

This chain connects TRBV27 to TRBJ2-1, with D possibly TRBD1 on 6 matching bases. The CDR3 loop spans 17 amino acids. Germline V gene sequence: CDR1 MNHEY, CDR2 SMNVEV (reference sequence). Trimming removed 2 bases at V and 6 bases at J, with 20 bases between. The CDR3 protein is CASSLGYRVGRTNEQFF. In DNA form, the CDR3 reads TGTGCCAGCAGTTTAGGCTACAGGGTGGGACGAACCAATGAGCAGTTCTTC.

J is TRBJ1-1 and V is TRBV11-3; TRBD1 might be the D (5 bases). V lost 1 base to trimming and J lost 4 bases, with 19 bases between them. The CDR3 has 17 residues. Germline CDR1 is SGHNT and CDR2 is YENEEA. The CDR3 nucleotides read TGTGCCAGCAGCTTAGTTTTCTCGGGGGTTTGGGGCACTGAAGCTTTCTTT. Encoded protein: CASSLVFSGVWGTEAFF.